Below, 18 T cell receptor beta chains from the same sample are listed, as sequenced in a study of CD8 T cells in ankylosing spondylitis. Study findings and constraints: About 8 highly homologous variants made up a TCR beta motif, and this motif appeared characteristic of ankylosing spondylitis blood.

Using its own MiXCR run on the 5' RACE reads, TCRdb lists one record per CDR3 protein. Among fewer than 550,000 distinct CDR3 sequences listed, over 4% were seen once. These receptors have no identified antigens. Sequenced: blood, either unsorted or a sorted T cell fraction (not recorded which). Source of these receptors: a male donor with ankylosing spondylitis.

This clonotype was seen repeatedly, ten times or more. V usage is TRBV28 and J usage is TRBJ2-1; 8 nucleotides align to TRBD2. The length of the CDR3 is 14 residues. CDR1 MDHEN and CDR2 SYDVKM come from the germline V gene. V lost 7 bases and J lost 6; bases outside the gene matches: 8. For the CDR3, the DNA is TGTGCCAGCACGGCGGGAGGAGGTACCAATGAGCAGTTCTTC. It codes for CASTAGGGTNEQFF. The whole variable domain, filled in from reference TRBV28 and TRBJ2-1, reads DVKVTQSSRYLVKRTGEKVFLECVQDMDHENMFWYRQDPGLGLRLIYFSYDVKMKEKGDIPEGYSVSREKKERFSLILESASTNQTSMYLCASTAGGGTNEQFFGPGTRLTVL.

This clonotype was seen at least ten times. The chain is built from TRBV4-1 and TRBJ2-7, with D possibly TRBD2 on 7 matching bases. The CDR3 is 16 amino acids. The V gene's germline CDR1 is MGHRA and CDR2 YSYEKL. V lost 1 base and J 0 bases, leaving 13 bases between the germline ends. The CDR3 nucleotides read TGCGCCAGCAGCCAAGCGAGGGGGGGGCTCTCCTACGAGCAGTACTTC. It translates to CASSQARGGLSYEQYF.

This clonotype was recorded many times. The CDR3 coding sequence is TGTGCCAGCAGCCACGGCCCTGAAGCTTTCTTT. This encodes CASSHGPEAFF. This chain uses TRBV6-6 with TRBJ1-1; D gene uncertain. V gave up 6 bases and J gave up 6 bases, with 8 bases separating them. The V gene's germline CDR1 is MNHNY and CDR2 SVGAGI (reference sequence). The CDR3 is 11 amino acids.

This clonotype appeared many times. The chain links TRBV28 to TRBJ2-2, with a weak D call TRBD1 (6 bases). The CDR3 loop spans 16 amino acids. V lost 11 bases, J lost 1 base, and 20 bases lay in between. Germline CDR1 reads MDHEN; CDR2 reads SYDVKM. CDR3 protein: CAASQGPLVNTGELFF. The CDR3 DNA sequence: TGTGCCGCCTCCCAGGGGCCCCTTGTGAACACCGGGGAGCTGTTTTTT.

Ten or more counts support this clonotype. The chain combines TRBV5-1 with TRBJ2-7; 9 nucleotides match TRBD1. The CDR3 runs 15 residues. Losses at the gene ends were 6 bases for V and 2 bases for J; bases not matched to a gene: 9. Germline CDR1 and CDR2: SGHRS and YFSETQ. CDR3 sequence: CASTIGQGTPYEQYF. The CDR3 nucleotides read TGCGCCAGCACCATTGGACAGGGGACCCCCTACGAGCAGTACTTC.

At least ten counts were recorded for this clonotype. V and J are TRBV28 and TRBJ2-5; no definite D call. CDR3 length: 14 amino acids. V gave up 7 bases and J gave up 3 bases, with 15 bases separating them. The germline CDR1 and CDR2 sequences are MDHEN and SYDVKM. Written as DNA, the CDR3 is TGTGCCAGCACCAAAGCCGGCTCCAAAGAGACCCAGTACTTC. Its translation is CASTKAGSKETQYF.

This clonotype was counted ten times or more. J is TRBJ2-7 and V is TRBV10-3; perhaps D is TRBD1 or TRBD2 (5 bases each). Trimming cost V 6 bases and J 9 bases, with 15 bases left between them. The V gene's germline CDR1 is ENHRY and CDR2 SYGVKD. The CDR3 totals 12 residues. The CDR3 region has the DNA TGTGCCATCAGCCGGGACGGCCGCGGGCAGTACTTC. It specifies CAISRDGRGQYF.

Many counts were recorded for this clonotype. V usage is TRBV29-1 and J usage is TRBJ2-7; 15 bases line up with TRBD2. V lost 4 bases, J lost 4 bases, and 5 bases stayed unmatched. CDR1 is SQVTM and CDR2 is ANQGSEA in the germline V gene. There are 15 residues in the CDR3. This CDR3 is CSVVGLAGGWYEQYF. CDR3 sequence (DNA): TGCAGCGTTGTGGGACTAGCGGGAGGTTGGTACGAGCAGTACTTC.

This clonotype was counted at least ten times. This rearrangement joins TRBV5-6 to TRBJ2-1; 10 positions match TRBD2. Germline V gene lookup returns CDR1 SGHDT and CDR2 YYEEEE. Trimming at V came to 0 bases and at J to 0 bases, leaving 9 bases not matched to a gene. The length of the CDR3 is 19 residues. Here the CDR3 DNA reads TGTGCCAGCAGCTTGGTACTACTAGCGGGAACACTCTCCTACAATGAGCAGTTCTTC. Translation: CASSLVLLAGTLSYNEQFF.

This clonotype was recorded at least ten times. The chain carries TRBV7-3 and TRBJ2-3; no clear D. Germline-derived CDR1 and CDR2 are SGHTA and FQGTGA. The CDR3 totals 17 residues. The V end was cut by 4 bases, the J end by 1 base, with 18 bases between. The CDR3 spells CASSSNVGYGGTDTQYF. The CDR3 DNA reads as TGTGCCAGCAGCTCTAATGTAGGTTATGGGGGCACAGATACGCAGTATTTT. Together with reference TRBV7-3 and TRBJ2-3, the CDR3 gives the full variable domain: GAGVSQTPSNKVTEKGKYVELRCDPISGHTALYWYRQSLGQGPEFLIYFQGTGAADDSGLPNDRFFAVRPEGSVSTLKIQRTERGDSAVYLCASSSNVGYGGTDTQYFGPGTRLTVL.

This clonotype was observed many times. The chain joins TRBV20-1 to TRBJ2-1; 8 bases agree with TRBD2. This CDR3 is built from 14 residues. The V segment lost 3 bases and the J segment 12 bases; nucleotides outside the gene matches: 13. Germline CDR1 DFQATT, CDR2 SNEGSKA (reference sequence). In nucleotides, the CDR3 is TGCAGTGCTAGTCAATCTAGCGGGCTATTATTGCAGTTCTTC. Protein: CSASQSSGLLLQFF.

This clonotype was counted at least ten times. V gene TRBV7-9 combines with J gene TRBJ2-5; D gene ambiguous. Trimming removed 3 bases from V and 13 bases from J, with 15 bases in between. CDR1 is SEHNR and CDR2 is FQNEAQ in the germline V gene (reference sequence). The CDR3 extends over 12 amino acids. CDR3 DNA sequence: TGTGCCAGCAGCTTTTCCTTGACTCATGGGTACTTC. Translated, it gives CASSFSLTHGYF.

This clonotype has ten or more counts. This chain links TRBV20-1 with TRBJ2-2; D is perhaps TRBD1 (6 bases). Germline V gene data show CDR1 as DFQATT and CDR2 as SNEGSKA (reference sequence). The V gene lost 5 bases and the J gene lost 2 bases, with 15 bases spanning the gap. The CDR3 is 15 amino acids. The CDR3 is CSAPSGTLNTGELFF. The CDR3 DNA reads TGCAGTGCTCCCTCCGGGACACTTAACACCGGGGAGCTGTTTTTT.

This chain uses TRBV14 with TRBJ2-7; D might be TRBD1 (5 bases). Germline V gene data show CDR1 as SGHDN and CDR2 as FVKESK. The CDR3 is 16 amino acids. V was shortened by 0 bases and J by 2 bases, with 14 bases between the two germline ends. CDR3 amino acids: CASSQDPFRGTYEQYF. The CDR3 coding sequence is TGTGCCAGCAGCCAAGATCCCTTTAGGGGAACCTACGAGCAGTACTTC.

This clonotype has a handful of counts. CDR3 sequence: CSVVSGRVEQYF. CDR3 sequence (DNA): TGCAGCGTTGTTAGCGGGAGGGTCGAGCAGTACTTC. The chain carries TRBV29-1 and TRBJ2-7; 11 bases fit TRBD2. The CDR3 is 12 amino acids. The trim removed 4 bases at V and 6 bases at J, leaving 2 bases unmatched. CDR1 SQVTM and CDR2 ANQGSEA come from the germline V gene.

This clonotype was detected many times. This rearrangement joins TRBV29-1 to TRBJ2-2, with D perhaps given as TRBD1 or TRBD2 (5 bases each). The CDR3 covers 16 residues. Germline V gives CDR1 SQVTM, CDR2 ANQGSEA. The V end was cut by 7 bases, the J end by 0 bases, with 18 bases between. The CDR3 reads CSALHPGRANTGELFF. The CDR3 DNA reads as TGCAGCGCCCTCCATCCGGGACGGGCGAACACCGGGGAGCTGTTTTTT.

V and J are TRBV2 and TRBJ1-2, with a weak D call TRBD1 (5 bases). Germline values: CDR1 SNHLY, CDR2 FYNNEI. This CDR3 contains 15 residues. V lost 7 bases and J 4 bases, leaving 19 bases between the germline ends. The CDR3 protein is CASNHPTDNTYGYTF. DNA of the CDR3: TGTGCCAGCAACCACCCGACAGACAACACCTATGGCTACACCTTC.

The table lists this clonotype with many counts. The chain couples TRBV4-3 to TRBJ2-2, with D unresolved. This CDR3 contains 14 residues. The germline gives CDR1 LGHNA, CDR2 YSLEER. The ends were cut back, 5 bases at V and 1 base at J, with 8 bases in the middle. The CDR3, as DNA: TGCGCCAGCAGCAGGTTTCGGAACACCGGGGAGCTGTTTTTT. This codes for CASSRFRNTGELFF.